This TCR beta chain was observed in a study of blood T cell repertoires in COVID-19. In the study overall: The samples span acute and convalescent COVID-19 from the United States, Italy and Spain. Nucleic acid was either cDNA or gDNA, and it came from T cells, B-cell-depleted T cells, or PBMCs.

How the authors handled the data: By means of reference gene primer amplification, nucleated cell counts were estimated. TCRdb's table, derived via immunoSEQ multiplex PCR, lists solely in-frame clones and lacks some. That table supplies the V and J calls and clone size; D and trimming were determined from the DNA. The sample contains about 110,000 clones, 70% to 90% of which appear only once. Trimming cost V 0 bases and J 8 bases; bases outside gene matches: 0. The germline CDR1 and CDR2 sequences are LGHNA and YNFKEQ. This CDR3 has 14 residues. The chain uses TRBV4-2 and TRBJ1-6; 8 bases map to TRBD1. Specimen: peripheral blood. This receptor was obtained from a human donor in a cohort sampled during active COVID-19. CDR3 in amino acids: CASSQEDRDSPLHF. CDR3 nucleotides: TGTGCCAGCAGCCAAGAGGACAGGGATTCACCCCTCCACTTT.